What follows is one TCR beta chain and its context. This entry is derived from a study of blood T cell dynamics during melanoma immunotherapy. DNA loading was fixed at 350 to 450 ng for all bulk PBMC samples. Profiled with immunoSEQ multiplex PCR; TCRdb holds only in-frame clones, not every one. The table lists about 9,000 clones, roughly 77% of them singletons. Trimming removed 0 bases at V and 0 bases at J, with 7 bases between. Germline-derived CDR1 and CDR2 are MRHNA and SNTAGT. This CDR3 is built from 15 residues. The time point was: pre-treatment baseline. Apart from a couple of fast progressors, RECIST 1.1 response was judged 12 weeks post-infusion.

This chain joins TRBV6-4 and TRBJ2-3, with D tentatively TRBD1 (5 bases). Sequencing used blood, obtained from a patient treated with checkpoint blockade. The receptor was isolated from a human donor with melanoma. The CDR3 DNA reads TGTGCCAGCAGTGACTCGGCAGGGAGCACAGATACGCAGTATTTT. This codes for CASSDSAGSTDTQYF.